A single sample is the source of the 10 T cell receptor beta chains below, sequenced in a study of blood T cell repertoires in COVID-19. TCRdb keeps only in-frame clones here, not all; method: immunoSEQ multiplex PCR. The repertoire holds around 150,000 clones, with about 90% as singletons. Sequencing was performed on peripheral blood. These receptors originate from a woman aged 60-75 years with active or convalescent COVID-19.

DNA for the CDR3: TGTGCCAGCAGTGATCAGACAGTGAGCAATCAGCCCCAGCATTTT. This encodes CASSDQTVSNQPQHF. The V call is TRBV6-1, the J call TRBJ1-5, with D maybe TRBD1 (5 bases). The germline CDR1 and CDR2 sequences are MNHNS and SASEGT. The CDR3 sequence is 15 residues long. V lost 3 bases and J lost 1, with 10 bases in between.

The chain is built from TRBV6-6 and TRBJ1-1; D might be TRBD1 (6 bases). Looked up from germline, CDR1 is MNHNY and CDR2 is SVGAGI (reference sequence). The CDR3 contains 13 residues. Between the trimmed V and J ends, which lost 7 bases and 2 bases, there was a span of 11 bases. CDR3 amino acids: CASTRTENTEAFF. The CDR3 DNA reads TGTGCCAGCACCCGGACAGAAAACACTGAAGCTTTCTTT.

CDR3 nucleotide sequence: TGTGCCTGGCGGACAGGGAATTTGGGCGAGCAGTACTTC. Amino acids: CAWRTGNLGEQYF. This rearrangement joins TRBV30 to TRBJ2-7; 8 bases are a match to TRBD1. The germline V gene encodes CDR1 GTSNPN and CDR2 SVGIG (reference sequence). The CDR3 is made up of 13 amino acids. Trimming at V came to 5 bases and at J to 6 bases, leaving 9 bases not matched to a gene. The full variable domain, in which reference TRBV30 and TRBJ2-7 provide the parts outside the CDR3, is SQTIHQWPATLVQPVGSPLSLECTVEGTSNPNLYWYRQAAGRGLQLLFYSVGIGQISSEVPQNLSASRPQDRQFILSSKKLLLSDSGFYLCAWRTGNLGEQYFGPGTRLTVT.

This sequence joins TRBV7-3 and TRBJ2-6; D ambiguous. Trimming left V 4 bases short and J 2 bases short, with 9 bases between. The germline V gene has CDR1 SGHTA and CDR2 FQGTGA. This CDR3 has 15 residues. DNA of the CDR3: TGTGCCAGCAGCTCCGAGGTAGCTGGGGCCAACGTCCTGACTTTC. It yields the protein CASSSEVAGANVLTF. Filled out from reference TRBV7-3 and TRBJ2-6, the complete variable domain reads GAGVSQTPSNKVTEKGKYVELRCDPISGHTALYWYRQSLGQGPEFLIYFQGTGAADDSGLPNDRFFAVRPEGSVSTLKIQRTERGDSAVYLCASSSEVAGANVLTFGAGSRLTVL.

The chain has TRBV15 and TRBJ1-4; 10 nucleotides match TRBD1. The germline CDR1 and CDR2 sequences are LNHNV and YYDKDF (reference sequence). V was clipped by 5 bases and J by 4 bases; unmatched bases: 7. The CDR3 is 16 amino acids. CDR3 sequence (DNA): TGTGCCACCAGCTCCCGGGACAGGGGTTTTAATGAAAAACTGTTTTTT. Its translation: CATSSRDRGFNEKLFF. The whole variable domain, filled in from reference TRBV15 and TRBJ1-4, reads DAMVIQNPRYQVTQFGKPVTLSCSQTLNHNVMYWYQQKSSQAPKLLFHYYDKDFNNEADTPDNFQSRRPNTSFCFLDIRSPGLGDTAMYLCATSSRDRGFNEKLFFGSGTQLSVL.

This clone appeared once. The rearrangement uses TRBV11-2 and TRBJ2-1; TRBD2 matches at 7 bases. This CDR3 has 15 residues. Germline-derived CDR1 and CDR2 are SGHAT and FQNNGV. V trimming: 6 bases; J trimming: 0 bases; junction bases outside the gene matches: 5. The CDR3 loop is CASSRGGTSYNEQFF. The CDR3 nucleotides are TGTGCCAGCAGTCGGGGAGGGACCTCCTACAATGAGCAGTTCTTC. The variable domain in full, with the rest retrieved from reference TRBV11-2 and TRBJ2-1, is EAGVAQSPRYKIIEKRQSVAFWCNPISGHATLYWYQQILGQGPKLLIQFQNNGVVDDSQLPKDRFSAERLKGVDSTLKIQPAKLEDSAVYLCASSRGGTSYNEQFFGPGTRLTVL.

V gene TRBV7-2 combines with J gene TRBJ1-2, with D tentatively TRBD1 (6 bases). CDR1 SGHTA and CDR2 FQGNSA come from the germline V gene. V dropped 5 bases and J dropped 3 bases, with 16 bases sitting between them. The CDR3 length is 15 residues. DNA of the CDR3: TGTGCCAGCAGCGACGCGGTGGGACAACACTATGGCTACACCTTC. It codes for CASSDAVGQHYGYTF.

This chain joins TRBV6-4 and TRBJ2-7, with D maybe TRBD2 (6 bases). Trimming took 0 bases from V and 3 from J, leaving 15 bases between them. The CDR3 has 16 residues. CDR1 is MRHNA, CDR2 SNTAGT, per germline. The CDR3 loop is CASSDSSVGGCYEQYF. The CDR3 DNA follows: TGTGCCAGCAGTGACTCGAGCGTGGGAGGTTGCTACGAGCAGTACTTC.

The chain is built from TRBV19 and TRBJ1-5; the D gene is possibly TRBD1 (5 bases). Germline CDR1 and CDR2: LNHDA and SQIVND (reference sequence). V was pared by 5 bases and J by 9 bases, with 17 bases between. This CDR3 region has 14 residues. The CDR3 nucleotides read TGTGCCAGTAGTCCGGACACCAACCCTCGGCCCCAGCATTTT. This translates into CASSPDTNPRPQHF.

This clone was counted once. J is TRBJ2-7 and V is TRBV21-1; the table assigns TRBD1, which was not confirmed against the DNA. TRBV21-1 has pseudogene status. The CDR3 totals 14 residues. DNA of the CDR3: TGTGCCAGCAGGCCCGACAGGGGGCGGGGCGAGCAGTACTTC. Its protein is CASRPDRGRGEQYF.